Included here is one T cell receptor beta chain sequence, with context. The data derive from a study of control samples from healthy donors and cancer patients. TCRdb keeps only in-frame clones here, not all; method: immunoSEQ multiplex PCR. The table has some 79,000 clones, 75% to 90% seen once. Germline V gives CDR1 GTSNPN, CDR2 SVGIG (reference sequence). V shed 3 bases, J shed 3 bases, and the junction held 7 bases outside the gene matches. The CDR3 is made up of 15 amino acids. The V gene is TRBV30, the J gene TRBJ2-3; TRBD2 matches at 9 bases. This TCR was recovered from a man aged 50 to 59 in good health. What was sequenced was blood. The CDR3 here is CAWSEGLAGTDTQYF. The CDR3 DNA reads as TGTGCCTGGAGCGAGGGACTAGCTGGGACAGATACGCAGTATTTT.